Listed below are T cell receptor beta chains from one sample, sequenced in a study of identical twins. TCRdb re-called the 5' RACE reads through MiXCR, storing one row per CDR3 protein. This table holds approximately 500,000 distinct CDR3 sequences, about 24% found once. These same records also appear under a second study, on T cells expressing NK-cell markers.

Material: CD4+ T cells sorted from blood. These receptors all stem from a woman under 30 in good health. The CDR3 runs from the conserved cysteine through the conserved F or W. The D gene is left open where the match is weak. Clone size appears in some rows only: once, few, many, or a class for an expanded clone.

j_call v_call d_call clone_size cdr3_nt cdr3_aa
TRBJ2-4 TRBV4-2 . . TGTGCCAGCAGCCATGGTGGCAACGCGGCTAAAAACATTCAGTACTTC CASSHGGNAAKNIQYF
TRBJ2-1 TRBV7-2 . many TGTGCCAGCAGGATAGGTCGGAATGAGCAGTTCTTC CASRIGRNEQFF
TRBJ1-4 TRBV5-6 . few TGTGCCAGCAGCTTTCAATACGAAAAACTGTTTTTT CASSFQYEKLFF
TRBJ2-7 TRBV5-1 TRBD1 . TGCGCCAGCAGCTTGGCCGCGGACAGGTCGCAAACTCAGTACTTC CASSLAADRSQTQYF
TRBJ2-1 TRBV11-2 . . TGTGCCAGCAGGTCCATCGGTCGCAATGAGCAGTTCTTC CASRSIGRNEQFF
TRBJ1-4 TRBV6-6 . . TGTGCCAGCAGTTACCTCGGCACAGCAACTAATGAAAAACTGTTTTTT CASSYLGTATNEKLFF
TRBJ2-1 TRBV4-2 TRBD1 few TGTGCCAGCAGCCAAGCTCGAGACAGGGAGCGTAATGAGCAGTTCTTC CASSQARDRERNEQFF
TRBJ1-4 TRBV20-1 . . TGCAGTGCTAGTCAAGGGGATGAAAAACTGTTTTTT CSASQGDEKLFF
TRBJ2-3 TRBV20-1 TRBD2 . TGCAGTGCTAGAGGATCTCAGGGTAGCGGGGGGTCTAGCACAGATACGCAGTATTTT CSARGSQGSGGSSTDTQYF
TRBJ1-4 TRBV12-3/TRBV12-4 TRBD1 many TGTGCCAGCAGTTTCAGGGGGCAAGGTGAAAAACTGTTTTTT CASSFRGQGEKLFF
TRBJ1-1 TRBV20-1 . few TGCAGTGCTAGCGACAGGATGAACACTGAAGCTTTCTTT CSASDRMNTEAFF
TRBJ2-1 TRBV11-2 TRBD2 . TGTGCCAGCAGCTTAGTGGTATTAGCGGGAGGGCCCGGCAATGAGCAGTTCTTC CASSLVVLAGGPGNEQFF
TRBJ2-1 TRBV3-1 TRBD2 . TGTGCCAGCAGCCAAGACTTCCTAGCGGGAGGGCCGCTCTTC CASSQDFLAGGPLF
TRBJ2-7 TRBV20-1 . few TGCAGTGCTAGTAAGGCTAGCCGGTACGAGCAGTACTTC CSASKASRYEQYF
TRBJ2-3 TRBV14 TRBD1 few TGTGCCAGCAGCAGAGGGGGCCGGGATACGCAGTATTTT CASSRGGRDTQYF
TRBJ2-7 TRBV9 TRBD1 few TGTGCCAGCAGCCGGGACAGGGGCGAGCAGTACTTC CASSRDRGEQYF
TRBJ2-3 TRBV7-2 . . TGTGCCAGCACCGTGGGGACAGATACGCAGTATTTT CASTVGTDTQYF
TRBJ2-4 TRBV9 TRBD2 few TGTGCCAGCTCGACTAGCGGGGGATCCAAAAACATTCAGTACTTC CASSTSGGSKNIQYF
TRBJ2-1 TRBV6-5 TRBD2 few TGTGCCAGCAGTTGGGAAACGGGAGGGTACAATGAGCAGTTCTTC CASSWETGGYNEQFF
TRBJ2-3 TRBV10-2 . . TGCGCCAGCAGCGTCAGGTTAGCGGGCACAGATACGCAGTATTTT CASSVRLAGTDTQYF
TRBJ2-1 TRBV11-2 . . TGTGCCAGCAGCTCCGGATTTAGGGATGAGCAGTTCTTC CASSSGFRDEQFF
TRBJ2-7 TRBV5-1 TRBD1 . TGCGCCAGCAGCTTGGTCCCAGGGGGTGAGCAGTACTTC CASSLVPGGEQYF
TRBJ2-1 TRBV4-1 . few TGCGCCAGCAGCCAAGACCGGTGGAGGAATGAGCAGTTCTTC CASSQDRWRNEQFF
TRBJ2-5 TRBV29-1 . few TGCAGCGCCCGGGTTTACCAAGAGACCCAGTACTTC CSARVYQETQYF
TRBJ1-5 TRBV6-1 . few TGTGCCAGCACCAAGGGCGCTAGCAATCAGCCCCAGCATTTT CASTKGASNQPQHF
TRBJ2-3 TRBV20-1 TRBD2 few TGCAGTGCTAGTCCCCCTGCGGGGGGGACAGATACGCAGTATTTT CSASPPAGGTDTQYF
TRBJ2-5 TRBV20-1 TRBD2 . TGCAGTGCAGCCCGGACTAGCGGGAGAACCCAGTACTTC CSAARTSGRTQYF
TRBJ1-4 TRBV6-5 . few TGTGCCAGCAGTTACGATAGCGGGGCCTTCGGGGAAAAACTGTTTTTT CASSYDSGAFGEKLFF
TRBJ2-2 TRBV5-1 . many TGCGCCAGCAGCTTCGGGGTCGGCGGGGAGCTGTTTTTT CASSFGVGGELFF
TRBJ2-3 TRBV27 . . TGTGCCAGCAGTCTGTGGCGACAGGAGACAGATACGCAGTATTTT CASSLWRQETDTQYF
TRBJ2-3 TRBV7-9 TRBD2 . TGTGCCAGCAGCCCACTAGCGGGAGTGGTAGATACGCAGTATTTT CASSPLAGVVDTQYF
TRBJ2-7 TRBV29-1 TRBD2 . TGCAGCGTTGCTAGCGGGAGTCTCACGGCCGAGCAGTACTTC CSVASGSLTAEQYF
TRBJ1-3 TRBV29-1 TRBD1 . TGCAGCGCGACAGGGACATTCTCTGGAAACACCATATATTTT CSATGTFSGNTIYF
TRBJ2-7 TRBV28 TRBD2 . TGTGCCAGCCTTTCTAGCGGGAGGTTGTACGAGCAGTACTTC CASLSSGRLYEQYF
TRBJ2-1 TRBV20-1 TRBD2 . TGCAGCGTAGCGGGAGGTGCCTACAATGAGCAGTTCTTC CSVAGGAYNEQFF
TRBJ1-2 TRBV29-1 . few TGCAGCGTTGCCAGAGACACTAACTATGGCTACACCTTC CSVARDTNYGYTF
TRBJ2-3 TRBV6-1 TRBD2 . TGTGCCAGCACTCACCCGGGGGGGGGCGTCGGTACGCAGTATTTT CASTHPGGGVGTQYF